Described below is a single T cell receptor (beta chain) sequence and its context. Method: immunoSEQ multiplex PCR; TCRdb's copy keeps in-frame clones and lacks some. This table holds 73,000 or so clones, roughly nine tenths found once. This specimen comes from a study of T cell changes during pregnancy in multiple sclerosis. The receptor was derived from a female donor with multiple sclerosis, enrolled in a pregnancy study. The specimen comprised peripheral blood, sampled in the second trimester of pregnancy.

The CDR3 sequence is CASSVRTGGSYEQYF. In DNA, the CDR3 is TGTGCCAGCAGCGTTCGGACAGGGGGATCCTACGAGCAGTACTTC. The chain uses TRBV7-2 and TRBJ2-7, with 10 nucleotides matching TRBD1. This CDR3 comprises 15 residues. Germline V gives CDR1 SGHTA, CDR2 FQGNSA. Trimming at V came to 5 bases and at J to 1 base, leaving 5 bases not matched to a gene.